One sample yielded the 19 T cell receptor beta chains listed below, sequenced in a study of cytomegalovirus exposure and HLA in healthy donors (dated by TCRdb to 2017 to 2019). Library method: the immunoSEQ multiplex PCR assay. For the multiplex PCR, a mixture combining 60 forward primers for TCR Vbeta segments and 13 reverse primers for TCR Jbeta segments was used. TCRdb stores this immuneACCESS table with in-frame sequences only. Part of the clones is absent; in the studies checked, under half of the shortfall reflects unresolved V genes, and no reason is known for the rest. The sample contains approximately 180,000 clones, approximately 78% of them found a single time. Roughly 1.5% of the sample is held by the ten biggest clonotypes. Material: PBMCs. The receptor source for this set is a woman aged 18-29 years in good health and CMV-seronegative.

The CDR3: CASTPVGGRGQPQHF. CDR3 in DNA: TGTGCCAGCACCCCGGTCGGGGGGCGCGGTCAGCCCCAGCATTTT. The chain links TRBV28 to TRBJ1-5; weak D call: TRBD1 (6 bases). V lost 7 bases and J lost 6, with 19 bases in between. Germline lookup yields CDR1 MDHEN and CDR2 SYDVKM. This CDR3 is 15 amino acids long. Based on the CDR3 plus reference TRBV28 and TRBJ1-5, the full variable domain is DVKVTQSSRYLVKRTGEKVFLECVQDMDHENMFWYRQDPGLGLRLIYFSYDVKMKEKGDIPEGYSVSREKKERFSLILESASTNQTSMYLCASTPVGGRGQPQHFGDGTRLSIL.

This chain joins TRBV2 and TRBJ2-5; D is undetermined. Trimming took 3 bases from V and 1 from J, leaving 9 bases between them. Germline-derived CDR1 and CDR2 are SNHLY and FYNNEI. The CDR3 is made up of 14 amino acids. The CDR3 loop reads CASSDFTSQETQYF. CDR3 nucleotides: TGTGCCAGCAGTGATTTTACCAGCCAAGAGACCCAGTACTTC. Looking up the rest from reference TRBV2 and TRBJ2-5 gives the full variable domain: EPEVTQTPSHQVTQMGQEVILRCVPISNHLYFYWYRQILGQKVEFLVSFYNNEISEKSEIFDDQFSVERPDGSNFTLKIRSTKLEDSAMYFCASSDFTSQETQYFGPGTRLLVL.

This sequence joins TRBV18 and TRBJ2-1; D ambiguous. CDR3 size: 12 residues. The germline gives CDR1 KGHSH, CDR2 LQKENI. Between the trimmed V and J ends, which lost 6 bases and 4 bases, there was a span of 7 bases. CDR3: CASSPTYNEQFF. The CDR3 DNA sequence: TGTGCCAGCTCCCCAACATACAATGAGCAGTTCTTC.

The table lists this clone with a count of one. The rearrangement uses TRBV4-1 and TRBJ1-1, with D unclear. CDR3 length equals 15 residues. CDR1 is MGHRA, CDR2 YSYEKL, per germline. V was trimmed by 1 base and J by 1 base, leaving 10 bases between them. In nucleotides, the CDR3 is TGCGCCAGCAGCCAAGGGCAGGTCTGGAACACTGAAGCTTTCTTT. This gives the protein CASSQGQVWNTEAFF.

The V call is TRBV9, the J call TRBJ1-4; D remains unclear. The germline V gene encodes CDR1 SGDLS and CDR2 YYNGEE. The CDR3 has 17 residues. V was clipped by 0 bases and J by 0 bases, with 12 bases between them. The CDR3 reads CASSVGADLATNEKLFF. CDR3 DNA sequence: TGTGCCAGCAGCGTAGGGGCCGACCTTGCAACTAATGAAAAACTGTTTTTT. The full variable domain, rest sourced from reference TRBV9 and TRBJ1-4, is DSGVTQTPKHLITATGQRVTLRCSPRSGDLSVYWYQQSLDQGLQFLIQYYNGEERAKGNILERFSAQQFPDLHSELNLSSLELGDSALYFCASSVGADLATNEKLFFGSGTQLSVL.

A few counts support this clone. The V call is TRBV29-1, the J call TRBJ1-1; the D gene is possibly TRBD1 (6 bases). Trimming removed 1 base from V and 1 base from J, with 7 bases in between. The CDR3 has 13 residues. Germline CDR1 reads SQVTM; CDR2 reads ANQGSEA. The CDR3 region has the DNA TGCAGCGTTGAAGGCAGGGGGAACACTGAAGCTTTCTTT. Protein product: CSVEGRGNTEAFF.

This chain uses TRBV9 with TRBJ2-3; no reliable D call. The CDR3 consists of 15 residues. Germline V lookup: CDR1 SGDLS, CDR2 YYNGEE. With 0 bases removed from V and 2 bases from J, the gap between germline ends came to 10 bases. The CDR3 DNA sequence: TGTGCCAGCAGCGTAGGTTTGGGCAACACAGATACGCAGTATTTT. Protein product: CASSVGLGNTDTQYF.

This chain connects TRBV28 to TRBJ2-2, with a weak D call TRBD1 (6 bases). V lost 3 bases to trimming and J lost 1 base, with 12 bases between them. Germline CDR1 is MDHEN and CDR2 is SYDVKM. The CDR3 is 16 residues long. As DNA, the CDR3 is TGTGCCAGCAGTTTGTCTGTACAGGGGAACACCGGGGAGCTGTTTTTT. Its translation is CASSLSVQGNTGELFF.

This clone was recorded once. J is TRBJ2-1 and V is TRBV6-5; a weak D match, TRBD2 (6 bases). Germline CDR1 and CDR2: MNHEY and SVGAGI. The V end lost 7 bases, the J end lost 6 bases, and 13 bases lay between the germline ends. The CDR3 covers 13 residues. CDR3 region: CASTWGESNEQFF. CDR3 bases: TGTGCCAGCACCTGGGGGGAATCCAATGAGCAGTTCTTC.

The CDR3 here is CASSFWDRGLNTEAFF. CDR3 bases: TGTGCCAGCAGCTTTTGGGACAGGGGGCTTAACACTGAAGCTTTCTTT. V usage is TRBV7-2 and J usage is TRBJ1-1, with TRBD1 matching 12 bases. The ends lost 3 bases at V and 2 bases at J; junction bases unmatched: 4. Germline-derived CDR1 and CDR2 are SGHTA and FQGNSA. The CDR3 extends over 16 amino acids.

CDR3 loop: CASSGQGKDYEQYF. As DNA, the CDR3 is TGTGCCAGCAGTGGACAGGGTAAGGACTACGAGCAGTACTTC. The chain couples TRBV25-1 to TRBJ2-7; the match to TRBD1 covers 7 bases. The ends lost 4 bases at V and 3 bases at J; junction bases unmatched: 6. The CDR3 totals 14 residues. Germline CDR1 MGHDK, CDR2 SYGVNS.

The chain couples TRBV18 to TRBJ1-2, with D unresolved. Germline V gives CDR1 KGHSH, CDR2 LQKENI. V gave up 3 bases and J gave up 2 bases, with 13 bases separating them. This CDR3 is 15 amino acids long. CDR3 in DNA: TGTGCCAGCTCACCTACGACCGGGAAGAACTATGGCTACACCTTC. Its translation: CASSPTTGKNYGYTF.

As concerns this clone: Other DNA sequences in this sample translate to the same CDR3. The chain couples TRBV9 to TRBJ2-2; the match to TRBD2 covers 7 bases. Trimming took 0 bases from V and 4 from J; bases not matched to a gene: 6. This CDR3 spans 16 amino acids. Germline V gene data show CDR1 as SGDLS and CDR2 as YYNGEE. The CDR3 spells CASSVGLAEPTGELFF. CDR3 nucleotide sequence: TGTGCCAGCAGCGTAGGCCTAGCGGAGCCCACCGGGGAGCTGTTTTTT. The variable domain in full, with the rest retrieved from reference TRBV9 and TRBJ2-2, is DSGVTQTPKHLITATGQRVTLRCSPRSGDLSVYWYQQSLDQGLQFLIQYYNGEERAKGNILERFSAQQFPDLHSELNLSSLELGDSALYFCASSVGLAEPTGELFFGEGSRLTVL.

This chain links TRBV9 with TRBJ1-4; 10 bases match TRBD1. This CDR3 has 15 residues. Trimming cost V 0 bases and J 5 bases; bases outside gene matches: 1. Germline V gene data show CDR1 as SGDLS and CDR2 as YYNGEE. The DNA for the CDR3 is TGTGCCAGCAGCGTAGAGGGACAGGGGAATGAAAAACTGTTTTTT. It specifies CASSVEGQGNEKLFF.

This sequence joins TRBV4-2 and TRBJ2-7; D possibly corresponds to TRBD2 (5 bases). CDR3 size: 15 residues. Germline CDR1 reads LGHNA; CDR2 reads YNFKEQ. Trimming cost V 0 bases and J 0 bases, with 9 bases left between them. The CDR3 here is CASSQDRSGSYEQYF. The DNA of the CDR3 is TGTGCCAGCAGCCAAGATCGGAGCGGCTCCTACGAGCAGTACTTC.

This chain connects TRBV5-4 to TRBJ2-2, with TRBD1 identical over 11 bases. The CDR3 extends over 15 amino acids. V dropped 4 bases and J dropped 7; count of bases not matched to a gene: 6. Germline V CDR1 and CDR2: SGHNT, YYREEE (reference sequence). CDR3 sequence reads: CASSPSGQGDGELFF. Written as DNA, the CDR3 is TGTGCCAGCAGCCCCTCGGGACAGGGGGACGGGGAGCTGTTTTTT.

The chain is built from TRBV2 and TRBJ2-3; 9 positions match TRBD2. The germline V gene has CDR1 SNHLY and CDR2 FYNNEI. The CDR3 is 15 residues long. V lost 6 bases to trimming and J lost 0 bases; unmatched junction nucleotides: 4. Here the CDR3 reads CASRNLAGSTDTQYF. The CDR3 DNA reads as TGTGCCAGCAGAAACCTAGCGGGAAGCACAGATACGCAGTATTTT. Variable domain in full (rest from reference TRBV2 and TRBJ2-3): EPEVTQTPSHQVTQMGQEVILRCVPISNHLYFYWYRQILGQKVEFLVSFYNNEISEKSEIFDDQFSVERPDGSNFTLKIRSTKLEDSAMYFCASRNLAGSTDTQYFGPGTRLTVL.

Points on this clone: A read error may produce the germline difference seen at one junction end. The V and J genes are TRBV30 and TRBJ2-7; TRBD2 matches 13 bases. CDR1 and CDR2 from the germline V gene are GTSNPN and SVGIG (reference sequence). This CDR3 region has 13 residues. CDR3 DNA sequence: TGTGCCTGGACCGGGACTAGCGGGATTGAGCGGTACTTC. Its protein is CAWTGTSGIERYF.

J is TRBJ1-4 and V is TRBV5-4, with TRBD1 matching 10 bases. CDR1 is SGHNT, CDR2 YYREEE, per germline (reference sequence). This CDR3 has 16 amino acids. Losses at the gene ends were 4 bases for V and 5 bases for J; bases not matched to a gene: 8. CDR3 region: CASSQKRQGANEKLFF. CDR3 coding DNA: TGTGCCAGCAGCCAGAAACGACAGGGGGCCAATGAAAAACTGTTTTTT. The variable domain in full, completed from reference TRBV5-4 and TRBJ1-4, reads ETGVTQSPTHLIKTRGQQVTLRCSSQSGHNTVSWYQQALGQGPQFIFQYYREEENGRGNFPPRFSGLQFPNYSSELNVNALELDDSALYLCASSQKRQGANEKLFFGSGTQLSVL.